These 24 T cell receptor beta chains were all obtained from the same sample, sequenced in a study of high-grade serous ovarian cancer treatment subgroups. Only in-frame clones appear in the TCRdb table, and some are missing; sequencing was by immunoSEQ multiplex PCR. The sample holds roughly 29,000 clones, 84% seen once. Tumor samples were taken before definitive surgery or chemotherapy. The specimen was tumor tissue. The receptors originated from a human donor with high-grade serous ovarian cancer.

The chain has TRBV5-1 and TRBJ2-2; D ambiguous. CDR3 length: 13 residues. Trimming removed 1 base from V and 3 bases from J, with 4 bases in between. The germline V gene has CDR1 SGHRS and CDR2 YFSETQ. The CDR3 sequence: CASSLLYTGELFF. CDR3 nucleotides: TGCGCCAGCAGCTTGCTTTACACCGGGGAGCTGTTTTTT.

The chain links TRBV27 to TRBJ2-1; possible D gene TRBD2, 6 bases. Germline loops: CDR1 MNHEY, CDR2 SMNVEV (reference sequence). The CDR3 spans 15 residues. V lost 5 bases to trimming and J lost 7 bases, with 18 bases between them. As DNA, the CDR3 is TGTGCCAGCAGTCCGGGACTCGATATCGCGAATGAGCAGTTCTTC. It is translated as CASSPGLDIANEQFF.

This clone occurred once. The chain uses TRBV2 and TRBJ1-6; D not resolved. Trimming removed 7 bases from V and 5 bases from J, with 6 bases in between. Per germline, CDR1 SNHLY and CDR2 FYNNEI. The CDR3 totals 12 residues. The CDR3 loop is CASIRDNSPLHF. Written as DNA, the CDR3 is TGTGCCAGCATCAGAGATAATTCACCCCTCCACTTT.

This chain joins TRBV5-8 and TRBJ2-3; weak D call: TRBD2 (5 bases). In germline, CDR1 is SGHTS, CDR2 YDEGEE. Trimming took off 3 bases at V and 4 bases at J, with 18 bases between the two ends. CDR3 size: 16 residues. CDR3 sequence: CASSSGNGVSPDTQYF. The CDR3 DNA follows: TGTGCCAGCAGCTCGGGAAACGGGGTCAGCCCAGATACGCAGTATTTT.

This clone was found a few times. V and J are TRBV29-1 and TRBJ1-2; 8 bases agree with TRBD1. Trimming took 6 bases from V and 4 from J; bases not matched to a gene: 10. The germline gives CDR1 SQVTM, CDR2 ANQGSEA. The length of the CDR3 is 14 residues. The DNA of the CDR3 is TGCAGCGTGGGGACAGGACAAAATATCTATGGCTACACCTTC. Its translation: CSVGTGQNIYGYTF.

The V and J genes are TRBV7-9 and TRBJ2-5; the D gene could be TRBD1 or TRBD2 (5 bases each). From germline, CDR1 is SEHNR and CDR2 FQNEAQ (reference sequence). V lost 5 bases and J 5 bases, leaving 24 bases between the germline ends. The CDR3 runs to 17 residues. CDR3 in DNA: TGTGCCAGCAGCACTCTCACGGGACCAACGGCCGGGGAGACCCAGTACTTC. It specifies CASSTLTGPTAGETQYF.

The chain couples TRBV5-6 to TRBJ2-5; D uncertain. V was shortened by 0 bases and J by 7 bases, with 10 bases between the two germline ends. This CDR3 is 13 amino acids long. CDR1 SGHDT and CDR2 YYEEEE come from the germline V gene. The CDR3 DNA reads as TGTGCCAGCAGCTTGGTTCGCCTGCCGACCCAGTACTTC. Residues: CASSLVRLPTQYF.

This clone was counted only a few times. This chain links TRBV9 with TRBJ2-6; no clear D. The CDR3 runs to 13 residues. Germline CDR1 and CDR2: SGDLS and YYNGEE. V dropped 8 bases and J dropped 4 bases, with 10 bases sitting between them. Here the CDR3 reads CASRQSGANVLTF. The CDR3, as DNA: TGTGCCAGTCGCCAATCAGGGGCCAACGTCCTGACTTTC.

The chain links TRBV19 to TRBJ2-2; the D is unclear. The length of the CDR3 is 12 residues. The germline V gene has CDR1 LNHDA and CDR2 SQIVND (reference sequence). V was shortened by 5 bases and J by 7 bases, with 8 bases between the two germline ends. The CDR3 coding sequence is TGTGCCAGTAGTTTGGGAAACGGGGAGCTGTTTTTT. Translated, it gives CASSLGNGELFF.

This clone was detected only once. J is TRBJ1-2 and V is TRBV29-1; D is ambiguous. The germline CDR1 and CDR2 sequences are SQVTM and ANQGSEA. The length of the CDR3 is 10 residues. Trimming shortened V by 5 bases and J by 8 bases, and 9 bases separated the two germline ends. The CDR3 DNA reads as TGCAGCGTTTTTGTTGGGGGCTACACCTTC. Translation gives CSVFVGGYTF.

This chain's CDR3 is CASSISLPGQGSYGYTF. The CDR3 DNA reads TGTGCCAGTAGTATATCTCTCCCGGGACAGGGAAGCTATGGCTACACCTTC. This rearrangement joins TRBV19 to TRBJ1-2; 9 bases fit TRBD1. The CDR3 runs to 17 residues. Germline CDR1 LNHDA, CDR2 SQIVND (reference sequence). Trimming took 2 bases from V and 4 from J; bases not matched to a gene: 11.

The V call is TRBV29-1, the J call TRBJ2-2, with 7 bases matching TRBD1. From germline, CDR1 is SQVTM and CDR2 ANQGSEA. The CDR3 is made up of 11 amino acids. Losses at the gene ends were 6 bases for V and 11 bases for J; bases not matched to a gene: 6. This CDR3 is CSVNRGRELFF. The DNA of the CDR3 is TGCAGCGTCAACAGGGGACGAGAGCTGTTTTTT.

V and J are TRBV11-2 and TRBJ1-2; 8 nucleotides match TRBD1. CDR1 and CDR2 from the germline V gene are SGHAT and FQNNGV. The junction had 7 bases not matched to a gene; V was cut back by 3 bases and J by 4 bases. The length of the CDR3 is 15 residues. The CDR3 loop reads CASSFLQGASYGYTF. In DNA, the CDR3 is TGTGCCAGCAGCTTTCTCCAGGGGGCTTCCTATGGCTACACCTTC.

In its sample, this clone was seen once. The chain joins TRBV9 to TRBJ2-1; TRBD2 might be the D (6 bases). CDR3 size: 14 residues. Trimming took off 2 bases at V and 1 base at J, with 7 bases between the two ends. From germline, CDR1 is SGDLS and CDR2 YYNGEE. CDR3 in amino acids: CASSVAGSYNEQFF. The CDR3 DNA reads as TGTGCCAGCAGCGTTGCGGGGTCCTACAATGAGCAGTTCTTC.

The chain has TRBV27 and TRBJ2-7, with 7 bases aligning to TRBD1. From germline, CDR1 is MNHEY and CDR2 SMNVEV (reference sequence). The CDR3 is 14 residues long. Trimming at V came to 6 bases and at J to 4 bases, leaving 9 bases not matched to a gene. This chain's CDR3 is CASRLTGNRYEQYF. The CDR3 coding sequence is TGTGCCAGCAGACTGACAGGGAATAGGTACGAGCAGTACTTC.

V is TRBV27 and J is TRBJ1-1, with 7 positions matching TRBD1. CDR1 is MNHEY, CDR2 SMNVEV, per germline (reference sequence). The V segment lost 4 bases and the J segment 1 base; nucleotides outside the gene matches: 6. This CDR3 has 15 amino acids. The CDR3 DNA sequence: TGTGCCAGCAGTTCCGCGGGACAGCCGAACACTGAAGCTTTCTTT. Its translation: CASSSAGQPNTEAFF.

This chain connects TRBV6-5 to TRBJ2-7, with a possible D match to TRBD2 (6 bases). CDR1 and CDR2 (germline): MNHEY, SVGAGI. The CDR3 is 14 residues long. V was cut by 7 bases and J by 2 bases, with 15 bases left in between. The CDR3 spells CASKRGLDAYEQYF. The CDR3 DNA sequence: TGTGCCAGCAAAAGGGGACTCGATGCCTACGAGCAGTACTTC.

This rearrangement joins TRBV25-1 to TRBJ2-5; 7 nucleotides align to TRBD1. Germline CDR1 MGHDK, CDR2 SYGVNS. V lost 3 bases and J lost 4; bases outside the gene matches: 5. The CDR3 sequence is 14 residues long. CDR3 nucleotide sequence: TGTGCCAGCAGTGACTACCGACAGGGAGAGACCCAGTACTTC. Translation gives CASSDYRQGETQYF.

The chain joins TRBV28 to TRBJ1-1; tentative D call: TRBD1 (5 bases). From germline, CDR1 is MDHEN and CDR2 SYDVKM. Between the trimmed V and J ends, which lost 6 bases and 0 bases, there was a span of 14 bases. The CDR3 extends over 15 amino acids. DNA of the CDR3: TGTGCCAGCAGCCCCCGGTTCAGGGTGAACACTGAAGCTTTCTTT. Protein: CASSPRFRVNTEAFF.

This clone was observed a handful of times. Here the CDR3 DNA reads TGTGCCAGCAGTTTCGCGCGGGACTATGGCTACACCTTC. Protein: CASSFARDYGYTF. The chain uses TRBV6-6 and TRBJ1-2; no clear D. Trimming shortened V by 4 bases and J by 3 bases, and 9 bases separated the two germline ends. Germline loops: CDR1 MNHNY, CDR2 SVGAGI (reference sequence). CDR3 size: 13 residues.

This clone was counted a single time. This chain uses TRBV11-2 with TRBJ2-2; D might be TRBD2 (6 bases). The CDR3 sequence is 17 residues long. Per the germline V gene, CDR1 is SGHAT and CDR2 is FQNNGV. V was clipped by 4 bases and J by 4 bases, with 19 bases between them. The CDR3 DNA sequence: TGTGCCAGCAGCTCAGACGGTTTGGGGGGTAGCACCGGGGAGCTGTTTTTT. Amino acid sequence: CASSSDGLGGSTGELFF.

The chain has TRBV6-1 and TRBJ1-5, with unresolved D. V shed 1 base and J shed 6 bases, with 7 bases lying between them. CDR1 is MNHNS and CDR2 is SASEGT in the germline V gene. The CDR3 is 13 residues long. The CDR3 loop reads CASSEVVGQPQHF. In DNA, the CDR3 is TGTGCCAGCAGTGAAGTGGTAGGTCAGCCCCAGCATTTT.

The chain joins TRBV19 to TRBJ2-5; the match to TRBD1 covers 11 bases. The CDR3 contains 13 residues. V shed 4 bases, J shed 6 bases, and the junction held 1 base outside the gene matches. The germline V gene has CDR1 LNHDA and CDR2 SQIVND (reference sequence). The DNA of the CDR3 is TGTGCCAGTAGTAGGACAGGGGGCAAGACCCAGTACTTC. This gives the protein CASSRTGGKTQYF.

The chain carries TRBV30 and TRBJ2-7, with D uncertain. The CDR3 runs to 15 residues. The germline V gene has CDR1 GTSNPN and CDR2 SVGIG (reference sequence). V gave up 4 bases and J gave up 1 base, with 17 bases separating them. The CDR3 nucleotides are TGTGCCTGGACCCCCGGATCATGGAATTCCTACGAGCAGTACTTC. This encodes CAWTPGSWNSYEQYF.